This TCR beta chain was observed in a study of shared clonotypes between healthy human individuals. General study results and limits: When naive CD4 clonotypes were compared across a handful of donors, about 4.8% were shared.

Of note for this clone: The target antigen is unknown.

Sequencing was performed with immunoSEQ multiplex PCR; in TCRdb, only in-frame clones are kept and a portion is missing. The table records approximately 2,200,000 clones, about 92% of them present only once. Naivety among CD8 cells was defined by CD45RO negativity and positive CCR7 selection, thereby excluding terminally differentiated effector memory CD45RA+ cells. Study donors comprised healthy, HIV-negative adults devoid of recent acute infection or vaccination. Every contributor of samples was a Caucasian grown-up residing in Nashville, Tennessee. Per the germline V gene, CDR1 is LGHNA and CDR2 is YNFKEQ. CDR3 size: 16 residues. J lost 3 bases, V lost 4 bases, and 12 bases had no gene match.

This TCR was sampled from a man aged 18 to 29 in good health. Some clones in this sample may be carry-over from other donors' samples. V is TRBV4-2 and J is TRBJ2-7, with 7 bases that match TRBD2. The source material was naive CD8+ T cells from PBMCs. CDR3 DNA: TGTGCCAGCAGCCCTCAGCGGGATGATTTACTCTACGAGCAGTACTTC. Its protein is CASSPQRDDLLYEQYF.